Sequencing of this T cell receptor beta chain was carried out in a study of chemoradiotherapy in HPV16-positive cancers. Overall study context: A couple of HPV16-positive patients' cells yielded candidate HPV-specific clones and common motifs.

A remark on this clone: Its antigen is unknown.

This CDR3 has 15 residues. Between the trimmed V and J ends, which lost 4 bases and 7 bases, there was a span of 17 bases. Germline V CDR1 and CDR2: SEHNR, FQNEAQ (reference sequence). Points from the study as a whole: Candidate HPV-specific clones and E7-related TCR motifs grew in tumor during treatment. HPV-specific T cells were functionally defined from only a couple of HPV16-positive patients.

Here immunoSEQ multiplex PCR was the method, and the copy in TCRdb shows in-frame clones only, minus some. The top ten clones hold less than 5% of a sample with more than 20,000 clones, about 86% of them seen once. V gene TRBV7-9 combines with J gene TRBJ1-5; D may be TRBD1 (5 bases). The TCR comes from a human donor with HPV-associated anogenital cancer. The sample consisted of blood, taken from a patient who underwent chemoradiotherapy. CDR3 DNA: TGTGCCAGCAGCTCGGGGGAGGGTGTTTTACAGCCCCAGCATTTT. This codes for CASSSGEGVLQPQHF.